The 29 T cell receptor beta chains below were found in one sample sequenced in a study of control samples from healthy donors and cancer patients. Repertoires were generated with immunoSEQ multiplex PCR, while TCRdb's copy carries only in-frame clones and drops some. This repertoire shows about 140,000 clones, approximately 90% found once; its top ten account for roughly 8.7%. Sequencing was carried out using blood. These receptors came from a woman in her twenties or thirties in good health.

The chain joins TRBV4-2 to TRBJ2-2; D gene uncertain. The CDR3 is 16 residues long. V dropped 0 bases and J dropped 7 bases, with 15 bases sitting between them. Germline CDR1 reads LGHNA; CDR2 reads YNFKEQ. CDR3 coding DNA: TGTGCCAGCAGCCAAGAACGAGCAGTTAAGGTCGGGGAGCTGTTTTTT. Amino acids: CASSQERAVKVGELFF.

The chain uses TRBV4-1 and TRBJ1-4, with D unclear. V was clipped by 0 bases and J by 4 bases, with 15 bases between them. The CDR3 is 17 amino acids. The V gene's germline CDR1 is MGHRA and CDR2 YSYEKL. The CDR3 nucleotides read TGCGCCAGCAGCCAAGAAGTTAGGCTTTTGGATAATGAAAAACTGTTTTTT. Its translation is CASSQEVRLLDNEKLFF.

The chain combines TRBV5-4 with TRBJ2-5; 10 bases map to TRBD2. The germline gives CDR1 SGHNT, CDR2 YYREEE (reference sequence). V was clipped by 2 bases and J by 5 bases; unmatched bases: 12. The CDR3 extends over 17 amino acids. CDR3 sequence: CASSFPASGSLGETQYF. CDR3 nucleotides: TGTGCCAGCAGCTTCCCGGCTAGCGGGAGCCTTGGGGAGACCCAGTACTTC. The complete variable domain, with remaining parts taken from reference TRBV5-4 and TRBJ2-5, reads ETGVTQSPTHLIKTRGQQVTLRCSSQSGHNTVSWYQQALGQGPQFIFQYYREEENGRGNFPPRFSGLQFPNYSSELNVNALELDDSALYLCASSFPASGSLGETQYFGPGTRLLVL.

The V call is TRBV4-1, the J call TRBJ2-2; 9 nucleotides agree with TRBD2. Germline V gene data show CDR1 as MGHRA and CDR2 as YSYEKL. This CDR3 is 16 amino acids long. Germline trimming cut 2 bases from V and 4 bases from J; bases unmatched to any gene: 5. This chain's CDR3 is CASSQSAGGLTGELFF. In DNA form, the CDR3 reads TGCGCCAGCAGCCAATCAGCGGGAGGACTCACCGGGGAGCTGTTTTTT.

Worth noting for this clone: Other DNA sequences of this sample code for an identical CDR3. Here the CDR3 reads CASSPGLAGDNEQFF. DNA for the CDR3: TGTGCCAGCTCACCCGGACTAGCGGGAGACAATGAGCAGTTCTTC. J is TRBJ2-1 and V is TRBV18; 13 nucleotides match TRBD2. CDR1 is KGHSH and CDR2 is LQKENI in the germline V gene. Trimming removed 3 bases from V and 5 bases from J; junction bases left unmatched: 1. The CDR3 has 15 amino acids.

J is TRBJ1-1 and V is TRBV7-3; 11 bases align to TRBD1. The CDR3 consists of 15 residues. Germline loops: CDR1 SGHTA, CDR2 FQGTGA. J was trimmed by 5 bases and V by 8 bases; bases with no gene match: 10. In DNA form, the CDR3 reads TGTGCCAGCGCCCCCCAGGGACAGGGGGGAACTGAAGCTTTCTTT. This codes for CASAPQGQGGTEAFF.

In nucleotides, the CDR3 is TGTGCCAGCAGTTTGACCGGGACCGGGGCCCAGCCCCAGTACTTC. It yields the protein CASSLTGTGAQPQYF. This chain uses TRBV3-1 (or the pseudogene TRBV3-2) with TRBJ2-5, with D possibly called TRBD1 or TRBD2 (5 bases each). Trimming shortened V by 6 bases and J by 9 bases, and 23 bases separated the two germline ends. This CDR3 comprises 15 residues. The V gene's germline CDR1 is LGHDT and CDR2 YNNKEL (reference sequence).

V gene TRBV7-9 combines with J gene TRBJ2-7; D gene uncertain. This CDR3 contains 12 residues. CDR1 is SEHNR and CDR2 is FQNEAQ in the germline V gene (reference sequence). V was pared by 3 bases and J by 7 bases, with 10 bases between. The CDR3 region has the DNA TGTGCCAGCAGCTTGAACAGCCGGGAGCAGTACTTC. Protein product: CASSLNSREQYF. Filled out from reference TRBV7-9 and TRBJ2-7, the complete variable domain reads DTGVSQNPRHKITKRGQNVTFRCDPISEHNRLYWYRQTLGQGPEFLTYFQNEAQLEKSRLLSDRFSAERPKGSFSTLEIQRTEQGDSAMYLCASSLNSREQYFGPGTRLTVT.

V gene TRBV19 combines with J gene TRBJ1-1; 9 bases are a match to TRBD1. The CDR3 totals 15 residues. Germline V gene lookup returns CDR1 LNHDA and CDR2 SQIVND (reference sequence). Germline trimming cut 1 base from V and 5 bases from J; bases unmatched to any gene: 5. The CDR3 loop is CASSIGSQGATEAFF. Here the CDR3 DNA reads TGTGCCAGTAGTATAGGTTCACAGGGGGCGACTGAAGCTTTCTTT.

The chain combines TRBV2 with TRBJ2-7, with 8 bases lining up with TRBD1. V lost 2 bases to trimming and J lost 0 bases; unmatched junction nucleotides: 6. From germline, CDR1 is SNHLY and CDR2 FYNNEI. The CDR3 totals 16 residues. In DNA, the CDR3 is TGTGCCAGCAGTGAAATGCCAGGGGGCCTCTCCTACGAGCAGTACTTC. It yields the protein CASSEMPGGLSYEQYF. The full variable domain, rest sourced from reference TRBV2 and TRBJ2-7, is EPEVTQTPSHQVTQMGQEVILRCVPISNHLYFYWYRQILGQKVEFLVSFYNNEISEKSEIFDDQFSVERPDGSNFTLKIRSTKLEDSAMYFCASSEMPGGLSYEQYFGPGTRLTVT.

This chain uses TRBV30 with TRBJ1-2, with D hard to call. Germline assignment: CDR1 GTSNPN and CDR2 SVGIG (reference sequence). The CDR3 sequence is 14 residues long. V shed 0 bases and J shed 0 bases, with 8 bases lying between them. The CDR3 DNA reads TGTGCCTGGAGTGTTGCCAACACTAACTATGGCTACACCTTC. Protein: CAWSVANTNYGYTF. Combining the CDR3 with reference TRBV30 and TRBJ1-2 gives the whole variable domain SQTIHQWPATLVQPVGSPLSLECTVEGTSNPNLYWYRQAAGRGLQLLFYSVGIGQISSEVPQNLSASRPQDRQFILSSKKLLLSDSGFYLCAWSVANTNYGYTFGSGTRLTVV.

The chain uses TRBV2 and TRBJ2-5, with D possibly matching TRBD1 (6 bases). CDR3 length: 15 amino acids. V was trimmed by 6 bases and J by 4 bases, leaving 18 bases between them. Germline CDR1 SNHLY, CDR2 FYNNEI. In DNA, the CDR3 is TGTGCCAGCAGGAAATACGAGACAGGCGGAGAGACCCAGTACTTC. It encodes CASRKYETGGETQYF. Looking up the rest from reference TRBV2 and TRBJ2-5 gives the full variable domain: EPEVTQTPSHQVTQMGQEVILRCVPISNHLYFYWYRQILGQKVEFLVSFYNNEISEKSEIFDDQFSVERPDGSNFTLKIRSTKLEDSAMYFCASRKYETGGETQYFGPGTRLLVL.

This clone came up a few times. The chain carries TRBV7-3 and TRBJ2-2; tentative D call: TRBD2 (6 bases). The CDR3 consists of 14 residues. Germline V gene data show CDR1 as SGHTA and CDR2 as FQGTGA. The germline V and J ends were trimmed by 3 bases and 10 bases, with 15 bases remaining between them. The CDR3 DNA sequence: TGTGCCAGCAGCTTTGCGGGACCCTCGGCGGAGCTGTTTTTT. It is translated as CASSFAGPSAELFF.

V gene TRBV6-1 combines with J gene TRBJ1-5; D is undetermined. The ends were cut back, 1 base at V and 6 bases at J, with 13 bases in the middle. The CDR3 runs 15 residues. Per the germline V gene, CDR1 is MNHNS and CDR2 is SASEGT. The CDR3 nucleotides are TGTGCCAGCAGTGAAGATCGGCGGGCACCTCAGCCCCAGCATTTT. Residues: CASSEDRRAPQPQHF.

The chain has TRBV7-9 and TRBJ2-1; D unclear. Between the trimmed V and J ends, which lost 1 base and 5 bases, there was a span of 9 bases. This CDR3 comprises 14 residues. Germline CDR1 SEHNR, CDR2 FQNEAQ (reference sequence). As DNA, the CDR3 is TGTGCCAGCAGCTTAGGGGTCGCGAACAATGAGCAGTTCTTC. Translated, it gives CASSLGVANNEQFF.

This clone was seen a handful of times. V usage is TRBV7-2 and J usage is TRBJ1-2; 7 nucleotides match TRBD1. This CDR3 region has 14 residues. Germline-derived CDR1 and CDR2 are SGHTA and FQGNSA. J gave up 7 bases and V 1 base, and 6 bases lay outside the gene matches. The CDR3, as DNA: TGTGCCAGCAGCTTAGAGGGCAGGGGGGTTGGCTACACCTTC. Its translation is CASSLEGRGVGYTF. Using reference TRBV7-2 and TRBJ1-2 for the parts outside the CDR3, the full variable domain is GAGVSQSPSNKVTEKGKDVELRCDPISGHTALYWYRQSLGQGLEFLIYFQGNSAPDKSGLPSDRFSAERTGGSVSTLTIQRTQQEDSAVYLCASSLEGRGVGYTFGSGTRLTVV.

The gene calls are TRBV30 and TRBJ2-7, with TRBD1 matching over 7 bases. The CDR3 covers 14 residues. V dropped 0 bases and J dropped 6; count of bases not matched to a gene: 8. Germline V lookup: CDR1 GTSNPN, CDR2 SVGIG (reference sequence). DNA of the CDR3: TGTGCCTGGAGTGTATTAGAGGGGGCGAGCGAGCAGTACTTC. Translation gives CAWSVLEGASEQYF.

This clone came up once. This chain connects TRBV6-6 to TRBJ2-3, with 9 bases matching TRBD1. CDR1 is MNHNY and CDR2 is SVGAGI in the germline V gene (reference sequence). Trimming cost V 6 bases and J 2 bases; bases outside gene matches: 6. CDR3 length: 15 amino acids. The CDR3 DNA follows: TGTGCCAGCAGACCCCGGGACAGGGACACAGATACGCAGTATTTT. Amino acids: CASRPRDRDTDTQYF.

The V gene is TRBV5-1, the J gene TRBJ2-3, with D tentatively TRBD2 (5 bases). Germline assignment: CDR1 SGHRS and CDR2 YFSETQ. Deletions cut 3 bases from V and 2 bases from J, with 13 bases between. The CDR3 totals 15 residues. CDR3 nucleotides: TGCGCCAGCAGCTCGGCGGGCCGCATCACAGATACGCAGTATTTT. Protein product: CASSSAGRITDTQYF.

The chain couples TRBV6-2 or TRBV6-3 to TRBJ2-1; the D is unclear. Looked up from germline, CDR1 is MNHEY and CDR2 is SVGEGT. Trimming removed 0 bases from V and 10 bases from J, with 16 bases in between. The CDR3 runs 15 residues. DNA for the CDR3: TGTGCCAGCAGTTACTCCGGCACTACTTTAATGGAGCAGTTCTTC. It translates to CASSYSGTTLMEQFF.

The CDR3 bases are TGTGCCAGCAGCTTTACAGGGAACACCGGGGAGCTGTTTTTT. Protein: CASSFTGNTGELFF. The V and J genes are TRBV3-1 (or the pseudogene TRBV3-2) and TRBJ2-2; a weak D match, TRBD1 (5 bases). The CDR3 runs to 14 residues. Trimming pared 5 bases from V and 1 base from J, leaving 8 bases between. Germline CDR1 reads LGHDT; CDR2 reads YNNKEL (reference sequence).

This chain uses TRBV19 with TRBJ2-5; D is perhaps TRBD1 or TRBD2 (5 bases each). The CDR3 covers 15 residues. The V end was cut by 7 bases, the J end by 5 bases, with 20 bases between. Germline lookup yields CDR1 LNHDA and CDR2 SQIVND (reference sequence). Written as DNA, the CDR3 is TGTGCCAGTACCGCATCGGGGACCCTGAGGGAGACCCAGTACTTC. Translated, it gives CASTASGTLRETQYF.

This clone was seen a few times. J is TRBJ2-3 and V is TRBV9, with no clear D. The V end lost 3 bases, the J end lost 3 bases, and 14 bases lay between the germline ends. The CDR3 totals 15 residues. CDR1 is SGDLS, CDR2 YYNGEE, per germline. The CDR3 DNA sequence: TGTGCCAGCAGCGGAGGTCCCCTGGTAACAGATACGCAGTATTTT. This encodes CASSGGPLVTDTQYF.

The CDR3 loop is CASSLDQGVNQPQHF. The CDR3 coding sequence is TGTGCCAGCAGCTTAGACCAGGGGGTAAATCAGCCCCAGCATTTT. The chain joins TRBV7-9 to TRBJ1-5; TRBD1 matches at 7 bases. There are 15 residues in the CDR3. CDR1 and CDR2 (germline): SEHNR, FQNEAQ (reference sequence). Trimming took 1 base from V and 4 from J; bases not matched to a gene: 4.

This chain uses TRBV30 with TRBJ1-5, with D uncertain. Looked up from germline, CDR1 is GTSNPN and CDR2 is SVGIG (reference sequence). The CDR3 consists of 13 residues. With 2 bases removed from V and 2 bases from J, the gap between germline ends came to 7 bases. DNA of the CDR3: TGTGCCTGGAGTTCGGAGGGCAATCAGCCCCAGCATTTT. It is translated as CAWSSEGNQPQHF.

The rearrangement uses TRBV10-3 and TRBJ2-7, with D maybe TRBD2 (5 bases). CDR1 ENHRY and CDR2 SYGVKD come from the germline V gene. This CDR3 is built from 12 residues. The V gene lost 4 bases and the J gene lost 4 bases, with 8 bases spanning the gap. CDR3 sequence (DNA): TGTGCCATCAGTGGGGGAGAGTACGAGCAGTACTTC. The encoded protein is CAISGGEYEQYF.

V gene TRBV19 combines with J gene TRBJ2-5; D gene unclear. The V gene's germline CDR1 is LNHDA and CDR2 SQIVND (reference sequence). CDR3 length: 14 residues. Trimming removed 3 bases at V and 1 base at J, with 9 bases between. The CDR3 loop is CASSILGGQETQYF. The DNA of the CDR3 is TGTGCCAGTAGTATTTTGGGTGGCCAAGAGACCCAGTACTTC.

The V gene is TRBV2, the J gene TRBJ2-1, with D uncertain. The CDR3 sequence is 11 residues long. The germline V and J ends were trimmed by 4 bases and 7 bases, with 5 bases remaining between them. Germline loops: CDR1 SNHLY, CDR2 FYNNEI. CDR3 region: CASSGVNEQFF. The CDR3 nucleotides read TGTGCCAGCAGTGGAGTGAATGAGCAGTTCTTC.

The chain has TRBV11-2 and TRBJ1-1, with D tentatively TRBD1 (5 bases). The CDR3 runs to 11 residues. CDR1 is SGHAT and CDR2 is FQNNGV in the germline V gene. V lost 4 bases to trimming and J lost 7 bases, with 7 bases between them. CDR3 protein: CASSWDVEAFF. The CDR3 nucleotides are TGTGCCAGCAGCTGGGACGTTGAAGCTTTCTTT.